The TCR beta chain under discussion was sequenced for a study of STAT5B mutations in CD4+ large granular lymphocyte leukemia. Study findings and constraints: Patient CD4-sorted repertoires looked more clonal than healthy CD4+ repertoires, even without putative leukemic clones.

About this clone: Its cognate antigen is unknown.

The repertoire was sequenced with immunoSEQ multiplex PCR; TCRdb's copy has only in-frame clones and lacks some. The sample lists under 40,000 clones; just under 80% were seen once. V lost 2 bases to trimming and J lost 4 bases, with 9 bases between them. The CDR3 is made up of 13 amino acids. CDR1 is MNHNY and CDR2 is SVGAGI in the germline V gene (reference sequence). The chain uses TRBV6-6 and TRBJ2-7; D tentatively reads TRBD1 or TRBD2 (5 bases each). The specimen sequenced was CD4+ T cells from blood buffy coats. The TCR sequence derives from a human donor in good health. CDR3 protein: CASSYRDGYEQYF. The CDR3 DNA follows: TGTGCCAGCAGTTACCGGGACGGGTACGAGCAGTACTTC.